This TCR beta chain was documented in a study of blood T cells in healthy people across ages. Germline assignment: CDR1 SQVTM and CDR2 ANQGSEA. V lost 5 bases and J 5 bases, leaving 16 bases between the germline ends. CDR3 size: 14 residues. Only a few counts were recorded for this clonotype. Through a sample-barcoded 5' primer and a J-beta primer mix, a second PCR was run for roughly 6 to 12 cycles. One entry per CDR3 protein results from TCRdb running MiXCR on the 5' RACE reads. This sample has nearly 800,000 distinct CDR3 sequences, with 20% to 30% found just once. These data were also filed under a second study, of T cells of mothers and their children. In that study: cDNA was synthesized from all extracted RNA at about 1.5 ug per reaction.

The receptor comes from a boy aged 5-17 years in good health. The gene calls are TRBV29-1 and TRBJ2-1; D is perhaps TRBD2 (6 bases). Source material: blood. The CDR3 DNA reads TGCAGCGTTCTGTGGCGGGGACGGAACAATGAGCAGTTCTTC. It codes for CSVLWRGRNNEQFF.